This T cell receptor (beta chain) is from a study of control samples from healthy donors and cancer patients. This CDR3 is built from 12 residues. The V end lost 5 bases, the J end lost 4 bases, and 8 bases lay between the germline ends. From germline, CDR1 is LNHDA and CDR2 SQIVND (reference sequence). Assay used: immunoSEQ multiplex PCR; TCRdb lists only in-frame clones, some missing. The sample has 90,000 or so clones; 85% are singletons. Sequenced material: blood. The chain carries TRBV19 and TRBJ1-2, with TRBD1 as a possible D gene (6 bases). This clonotype was obtained from a man younger than 40 in good health. The CDR3 DNA sequence: TGTGCCAGTAGTGACAGGACCTATGGCTACACCTTC. Encoded protein: CASSDRTYGYTF. The variable domain in full, with the rest retrieved from reference TRBV19 and TRBJ1-2, is DGGITQSPKYLFRKEGQNVTLSCEQNLNHDAMYWYRQDPGQGLRLIYYSQIVNDFQKGDIAEGYSVSREKKESFPLTVTSAQKNPTAFYLCASSDRTYGYTFGSGTRLTVV.